Listed here are 19 T cell receptor beta chains from one sample, sequenced in a study of T cells in Graves' hyperthyroidism and ophthalmopathy. Amplification of TCR beta CDR3 regions was performed using RNA transcripts as template. First-round RT-PCR with HTBI primers amplified the TCR CDR3 region. TCRdb fed the multiplex PCR reads into MiXCR, producing one record per CDR3 protein. This table holds some 370,000 distinct CDR3 sequences, around 15% found once. The source material was blood. Receptor source: a man in his fifties or sixties with Graves' ophthalmopathy.

The chain joins TRBV9 to TRBJ2-1, with 8 bases that match TRBD2. V shed 0 bases, J shed 5 bases, and the junction held 7 bases outside the gene matches. The CDR3 loop spans 16 amino acids. Germline loops: CDR1 SGDLS, CDR2 YYNGEE. The CDR3 reads CASSVAPGLGDNEQFF. CDR3 DNA sequence: TGTGCCAGCAGCGTAGCTCCGGGACTAGGGGACAATGAGCAGTTCTTC.

In this sample, this clonotype turned up many times. This chain uses TRBV19 with TRBJ2-3; 10 bases fit TRBD2. J gave up 1 base and V 4 bases, and 2 bases lay outside the gene matches. The germline V gene encodes CDR1 LNHDA and CDR2 SQIVND (reference sequence). The CDR3 runs 15 residues. The CDR3 DNA reads TGTGCCAGTAGTACCGGGACTAGCGGCACAGATACGCAGTATTTT. Protein sequence: CASSTGTSGTDTQYF. The variable domain in full, with the rest retrieved from reference TRBV19 and TRBJ2-3, is DGGITQSPKYLFRKEGQNVTLSCEQNLNHDAMYWYRQDPGQGLRLIYYSQIVNDFQKGDIAEGYSVSREKKESFPLTVTSAQKNPTAFYLCASSTGTSGTDTQYFGPGTRLTVL.

The chain is built from TRBV11-2 and TRBJ2-3; 8 bases line up with TRBD2. After removal of 1 base from V and 3 bases from J, the junction contained 9 bases not matched to a gene. There are 17 residues in the CDR3. The germline V gene has CDR1 SGHAT and CDR2 FQNNGV. As DNA, the CDR3 is TGTGCCAGCAGCTTAGTCCCAGCGGGAGTTGAGACAGATACGCAGTATTTT. It translates to CASSLVPAGVETDTQYF.

This clonotype has at least ten counts. The V call is TRBV20-1, the J call TRBJ2-5; D is perhaps TRBD1 or TRBD2 (5 bases each). CDR1 DFQATT and CDR2 SNEGSKA come from the germline V gene (reference sequence). The CDR3 length is 15 residues. Trimming cost V 5 bases and J 4 bases, with 20 bases left between them. The CDR3 is CSAARDGQGAETQYF. Here the CDR3 DNA reads TGCAGTGCTGCCCGGGACGGACAAGGGGCAGAGACCCAGTACTTC.

This clonotype was seen many times. J is TRBJ2-7 and V is TRBV5-1, with D unclear. Germline V gives CDR1 SGHRS, CDR2 YFSETQ. The V and J ends lost 4 bases and 2 bases respectively, with 10 bases between them. The CDR3 is made up of 13 amino acids. CDR3 in amino acids: CASSVGPAYEQYF. CDR3 nucleotides: TGCGCCAGCAGCGTGGGCCCAGCCTACGAGCAGTACTTC.

This clonotype was recorded many times. V usage is TRBV11-3 and J usage is TRBJ2-1; tentative D call: TRBD2 (6 bases). This CDR3 is 15 amino acids long. V lost 5 bases, J lost 0 bases, and 11 bases lay in between. The germline gives CDR1 SGHNT, CDR2 YENEEA. The CDR3 loop reads CASSLSGFSYNEQFF. DNA for the CDR3: TGTGCCAGCAGCCTTAGCGGATTCTCCTACAATGAGCAGTTCTTC.

CDR3 region: CAGTNLPGQPYEQYF. CDR3 in DNA: TGTGCCGGCACAAACCTTCCGGGACAGCCATACGAGCAGTACTTC. This rearrangement joins TRBV27 to TRBJ2-7; 7 nucleotides agree with TRBD1. The CDR3 runs 15 residues. After removal of 11 bases from V and 4 bases from J, the junction contained 17 bases not matched to a gene. CDR1 and CDR2 from the germline V gene are MNHEY and SMNVEV (reference sequence).

This clonotype was picked up many times. The genes are TRBV14 and TRBJ1-1, with 7 bases that match TRBD1. CDR3 size: 14 residues. From germline, CDR1 is SGHDN and CDR2 FVKESK. V lost 2 bases and J lost 13; bases outside the gene matches: 13. The CDR3: CASSQLPGGGLVFF. CDR3 DNA: TGTGCCAGCAGCCAACTCCCGGGAGGGGGCTTGGTTTTCTTT. The full variable domain, with the rest looked up from reference TRBV14 and TRBJ1-1, is EAGVTQFPSHSVIEKGQTVTLRCDPISGHDNLYWYRRVMGKEIKFLLHFVKESKQDESGMPNNRFLAERTGGTYSTLKVQPAELEDSGVYFCASSQLPGGGLVFFGQGTRLTVV.

This clonotype was picked up many times. V is TRBV5-1 and J is TRBJ2-7; TRBD1 matches at 8 bases. The CDR3 totals 14 residues. J was trimmed by 2 bases and V by 4 bases; bases with no gene match: 5. Germline lookup yields CDR1 SGHRS and CDR2 YFSETQ. The CDR3 region has the DNA TGCGCCAGCAGCCAGGGACAGGCCACCTACGAGCAGTACTTC. Translated, it gives CASSQGQATYEQYF.

This clonotype came up a few times. This sequence joins TRBV12-3 or TRBV12-4 and TRBJ2-2, with 8 bases identical to TRBD2. The J segment lost 6 bases and the V segment lost 8 bases, leaving 11 bases of the junction unmatched. This CDR3 has 15 amino acids. In DNA form, the CDR3 reads TGTGCCAGCGGGACGGAAGCGGGAGCGGCCGGGGAGCTGTTTTTT. Encoded protein: CASGTEAGAAGELFF.

This clonotype was seen a handful of times. The chain couples TRBV11-2 to TRBJ1-4; no firm D call. Trimming removed 6 bases from V and 2 bases from J, with 13 bases in between. The CDR3 spans 15 residues. The germline V gene has CDR1 SGHAT and CDR2 FQNNGV. The DNA of the CDR3 is TGTGCCAGCAGTAGAAGGCGACGGACTAATGAAAAACTGTTTTTT. It encodes CASSRRRRTNEKLFF.

The J gene is TRBJ1-2, the V gene TRBV19; no reliable D call. The CDR3 is 15 residues long. Trimming cost V 10 bases and J 1 base, with 19 bases left between them. Per germline, CDR1 LNHDA and CDR2 SQIVND (reference sequence). DNA for the CDR3: TGTGCCACCACGTGGCGGGGAGATGGTAACTATGGCTACACCTTC. Protein: CATTWRGDGNYGYTF.

There are many counts of this clonotype. This chain connects TRBV11-2 to TRBJ2-7; 9 nucleotides match TRBD2. Germline CDR1 and CDR2: SGHAT and FQNNGV. The V gene end was trimmed by 2 bases and the J gene end by 3 bases; junction bases not matched to a gene: 8. This CDR3 is built from 16 residues. The CDR3 spells CASSLSYLAGNYEQYF. The CDR3 DNA is TGTGCCAGCAGCTTATCGTACCTAGCGGGAAACTACGAGCAGTACTTC.

This clonotype was observed many times. The chain links TRBV30 to TRBJ2-3, with TRBD2 as a possible D gene (6 bases). The CDR3 is 13 residues long. V lost 3 bases to trimming and J lost 1 base, with 8 bases between them. CDR1 and CDR2 (germline): GTSNPN, SVGIG (reference sequence). The CDR3 sequence is CAWSGGRTDTQYF. CDR3 in DNA: TGTGCCTGGAGCGGGGGACGCACAGATACGCAGTATTTT.

This clonotype was seen ten or more times. The V gene is TRBV18, the J gene TRBJ2-4, with 7 positions matching TRBD2. Germline V gene sequence: CDR1 KGHSH, CDR2 LQKENI. The CDR3 is 15 residues long. The trim removed 2 bases at V and 7 bases at J, leaving 8 bases unmatched. CDR3 region: CASSPGADGGNIQYF. In nucleotides, the CDR3 is TGTGCCAGCTCACCAGGAGCAGACGGGGGGAACATTCAGTACTTC.

Ten or more counts support this clonotype. The V gene is TRBV9, the J gene TRBJ2-2; D gene ambiguous. Germline CDR1 SGDLS, CDR2 YYNGEE. This CDR3 comprises 13 residues. The V end lost 0 bases, the J end lost 2 bases, and 2 bases lay between the germline ends. This CDR3 is CASSVGNTGELFF. CDR3 DNA: TGTGCCAGCAGCGTAGGAAACACCGGGGAGCTGTTTTTT.

On this clonotype itself: This could be a read error, since a much larger clone is one nucleotide away. The chain links TRBV2 to TRBJ2-1; D not resolved. CDR3 size: 11 residues. The germline V gene encodes CDR1 SNHLY and CDR2 FYNNEI. The CDR3 spells CASSGSDEQSF. The CDR3 coding sequence is TGTGCCAGCAGTGGTTCCGATGAGCAGTCCTTC.

Concerning this clonotype: It may be a read error: a sequence one base away is much more abundant. V gene TRBV14 combines with J gene TRBJ2-1; no firm D call. The end of the DNA fits TRBJ2-7 better, so the J call may be wrong. The germline CDR1 and CDR2 sequences are SGHDN and FVKESK. This CDR3 spans 14 amino acids. The CDR3 loop reads CASSLANVYNEQYF. Written as DNA, the CDR3 is TGTGCCAGCAGCCTAGCCAACGTATACAATGAGCAGTACTTC.

This clonotype was observed at least ten times. The chain is built from TRBV24-1 and TRBJ1-5; D perhaps matches TRBD1 (6 bases). Germline CDR1 KGHDR, CDR2 SFDVKD. The V and J ends lost 5 bases and 2 bases respectively, with 15 bases between them. The CDR3 loop spans 16 amino acids. The CDR3: CATSVGGGGGNQPQHF. CDR3 in DNA: TGTGCCACCAGTGTCGGAGGGGGAGGAGGCAATCAGCCCCAGCATTTT.